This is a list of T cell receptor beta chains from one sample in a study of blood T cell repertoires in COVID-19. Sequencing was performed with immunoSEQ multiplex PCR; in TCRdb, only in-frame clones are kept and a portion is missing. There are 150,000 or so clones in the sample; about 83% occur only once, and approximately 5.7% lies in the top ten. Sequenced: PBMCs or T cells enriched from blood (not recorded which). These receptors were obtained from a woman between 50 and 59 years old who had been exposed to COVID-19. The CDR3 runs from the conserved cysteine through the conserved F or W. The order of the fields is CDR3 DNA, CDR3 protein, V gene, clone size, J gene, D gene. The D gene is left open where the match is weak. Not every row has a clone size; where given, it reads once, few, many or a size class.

DNA: TGTGCCAGTAGTACCCCTCGGGGGAGGCCCCACTATGGCTACACCTTC; CDR3: CASSTPRGRPHYGYTF; V: TRBV19; size: NA; J: TRBJ1-2; D: NA
DNA: TGTGCCAGCAGTTTATATGGGTTGGGTTTGGAGCGGGGTACCTACGAGCAGTACTTC; CDR3: CASSLYGLGLERGTYEQYF; V: TRBV27; size: NA; J: TRBJ2-7; D: TRBD2
DNA: TGCGCCAGCAGCGGACAGGGGGAAGGACTAGCACGCTTCTCCTACAATGAGCAGTTCTTC; CDR3: CASSGQGEGLARFSYNEQFF; V: TRBV10-2; size: NA; J: TRBJ2-1; D: TRBD1
DNA: TGTGCCAGCAGTGAGACAGGGACTGGCACTGAAGCTTTCTTT; CDR3: CASSETGTGTEAFF; V: TRBV6-1; size: NA; J: TRBJ1-1; D: TRBD1
DNA: TGTGCCATCATTCCCTCACAGGGGGAAGCTTTCTTT; CDR3: CAIIPSQGEAFF; V: TRBV10-3; size: NA; J: TRBJ1-1; D: TRBD1
DNA: TGTGCCAGCAGCCACGGACAGGTAAGGGAGCAGTTCTTC; CDR3: CASSHGQVREQFF; V: TRBV11-2; size: NA; J: TRBJ2-1; D: TRBD1
DNA: TGTGCCAGCAGTGAAGCTAGCGGGACCACCGGGGAGCTGTTTTTT; CDR3: CASSEASGTTGELFF; V: TRBV2; size: few; J: TRBJ2-2; D: TRBD2
DNA: TGTGCCTGGACAGTTCGAGAGACCCAGTACTTC; CDR3: CAWTVRETQYF; V: TRBV30; size: NA; J: TRBJ2-5; D: NA
DNA: TGCGCCAGCAGCATGAGACTAGCGGGGAGGATAAGACGTGGCAATGAGCAGTTCTTC; CDR3: CASSMRLAGRIRRGNEQFF; V: TRBV5-1; size: NA; J: TRBJ2-1; D: TRBD2
DNA: TGTGCCAGCAGTTCATGGGGCGTTCCAAATCAGCCCCAGCATTTT; CDR3: CASSSWGVPNQPQHF; V: TRBV27; size: NA; J: TRBJ1-5; D: NA
DNA: TGTGCCAGCAGTCGAAGCGGGGTGGACACCGGGGAGCTGTTTTTT; CDR3: CASSRSGVDTGELFF; V: TRBV6-2/TRBV6-3; size: few; J: TRBJ2-2; D: TRBD2
DNA: TGCGCCAGCAGCTTTTCGTTAGCGGGTTTAAAAATCGGGGAGCTGTTTTTT; CDR3: CASSFSLAGLKIGELFF; V: TRBV4-1; size: NA; J: TRBJ2-2; D: TRBD2
DNA: TGTGCCAGCCCGGGGGGGGCCGTCGGGGAGCTGTTTTTT; CDR3: CASPGGAVGELFF; V: TRBV7-9; size: few; J: TRBJ2-2; D: TRBD2
DNA: TGTGCCAGCAGCCGACAGGGGGTTTATTCACCCCTCCACTTT; CDR3: CASSRQGVYSPLHF; V: TRBV11-2; size: NA; J: TRBJ1-6; D: TRBD1
DNA: TGTGCCAGTAGTACCACCCGACAGACCCTCTCGGGTGGCTACACCTTC; CDR3: CASSTTRQTLSGGYTF; V: TRBV19; size: NA; J: TRBJ1-2; D: NA
DNA: TGCGCCAGCAGTCGGGTAGCGGGGGGGCCAGGGGAGCAGTTCTTC; CDR3: CASSRVAGGPGEQFF; V: TRBV4-3; size: few; J: TRBJ2-1; D: TRBD2
DNA: TGTGCCAGCAGCTTATACGGGGGCGAGCAGTACTTC; CDR3: CASSLYGGEQYF; V: TRBV11-2; size: NA; J: TRBJ2-7; D: NA
DNA: TGTGCCAGCCGGACAGGGGGCAATGAAAAACTGTTTTTT; CDR3: CASRTGGNEKLFF; V: TRBV28; size: NA; J: TRBJ1-4; D: TRBD1
DNA: TGTGCCAGCAGTGGACAGTCGAACACTGAAGCTTTCTTT; CDR3: CASSGQSNTEAFF; V: TRBV2; size: NA; J: TRBJ1-1; D: NA
DNA: TGTGCCAGCAGCCAAGCGGGAGGGTACAATGAGCAGTTCTTC; CDR3: CASSQAGGYNEQFF; V: TRBV3-1/TRBV3-2; size: NA; J: TRBJ2-1; D: TRBD2
DNA: TGCGCCAGCACCGAGGGGACAGCTAACTATGGCTACACCTTC; CDR3: CASTEGTANYGYTF; V: TRBV5-1; size: few; J: TRBJ1-2; D: TRBD1
DNA: TGTGCCAGCAGCTTAGCTGCGCCCGTCGGAAAACTGTTTTTT; CDR3: CASSLAAPVGKLFF; V: TRBV7-9; size: once; J: TRBJ1-4; D: NA
DNA: TGTGCCAGCAGCTCTTACGGGAGGGCGGAATCCTATAATTCACCCCTCCACTTT; CDR3: CASSSYGRAESYNSPLHF; V: TRBV7-2; size: NA; J: TRBJ1-6; D: NA
DNA: TGTGCCAGTACCCGGGGGGCAACCCGAAGCTCTGGGGCCAACGTCCTGACTTTC; CDR3: CASTRGATRSSGANVLTF; V: TRBV19; size: NA; J: TRBJ2-6; D: NA
DNA: TGTGCCAGCAGCTTAGGGGCAGGGGGGAATTCACCCCTCCACTTT; CDR3: CASSLGAGGNSPLHF; V: TRBV7-6; size: NA; J: TRBJ1-6; D: TRBD1
DNA: TGTGCCAGCTCCCCTCGGGACAGGGGAATTTCACCCCTCCACTTT; CDR3: CASSPRDRGISPLHF; V: TRBV18; size: NA; J: TRBJ1-6; D: TRBD1
DNA: TGTGCCAGCAGTGACCGGACAGCGATGAACACTGAAGCTTTCTTT; CDR3: CASSDRTAMNTEAFF; V: TRBV6-1; size: NA; J: TRBJ1-1; D: NA
DNA: TGTGCCAGCTCACCAAGGACAGGGGCGAGCAATCAGCCCCAGCATTTT; CDR3: CASSPRTGASNQPQHF; V: TRBV18; size: NA; J: TRBJ1-5; D: TRBD1
DNA: TGTGCCATCAGTGAGTCTCGGGAAGCTTTCTTT; CDR3: CAISESREAFF; V: TRBV10-3; size: NA; J: TRBJ1-1; D: NA
DNA: TGTGCCAGCAGCCCGGGGACTAGCACAGATACGCAGTATTTT; CDR3: CASSPGTSTDTQYF; V: TRBV5-4; size: many; J: TRBJ2-3; D: NA
DNA: TGCGCCAGCAGCTTGGCGGGGGATCCCGGGGAGCTGTTTTTT; CDR3: CASSLAGDPGELFF; V: TRBV5-1; size: NA; J: TRBJ2-2; D: NA
DNA: TGTGCCAGTAGTCTATCCCCTTTAGCGGGGAGGGCCTACGAGCAGTACTTC; CDR3: CASSLSPLAGRAYEQYF; V: TRBV19; size: NA; J: TRBJ2-7; D: TRBD2
DNA: TGCAGCGTCGAAACGGGACTCCTGAACACTGAAGCTTTCTTT; CDR3: CSVETGLLNTEAFF; V: TRBV29-1; size: NA; J: TRBJ1-1; D: NA
DNA: TGTGCCAGCAGTGGGATACAGCTGAACACTGAAGCTTTCTTT; CDR3: CASSGIQLNTEAFF; V: TRBV2; size: NA; J: TRBJ1-1; D: NA
DNA: TGCGCCAGCAGTAGGCGGGGGGGCCCAGATACGCAGTATTTT; CDR3: CASSRRGGPDTQYF; V: TRBV10-2; size: few; J: TRBJ2-3; D: TRBD2
DNA: TGTGCCAGCAGCCCACGGACTAGCGGTGGCGAGCAGTACTTC; CDR3: CASSPRTSGGEQYF; V: TRBV9; size: NA; J: TRBJ2-7; D: TRBD2
DNA: TGTGCCATCAGTGCTCTTAGGGACAGATCACTTGTCGGAGCCACAGATACGCAGTATTTT; CDR3: CAISALRDRSLVGATDTQYF; V: TRBV10-3; size: NA; J: TRBJ2-3; D: TRBD1
DNA: TGTGCCAGCAGCGTAAGTGCTATTGGGACCCAGTACTTC; CDR3: CASSVSAIGTQYF; V: TRBV9; size: NA; J: TRBJ2-5; D: NA
DNA: TGCGCCAGCAGCCAAGGTGATCAGGGGACCCTCAATTCACCCCTCCACTTT; CDR3: CASSQGDQGTLNSPLHF; V: TRBV4-3; size: few; J: TRBJ1-6; D: NA
DNA: TGTGCCAGCAGTTTATCTCGTAATGAGCAGTTCTTC; CDR3: CASSLSRNEQFF; V: TRBV27; size: NA; J: TRBJ2-1; D: NA
DNA: TGTGCCAGCAGCTTGGTGGTGCGGGGAGGGCACGGCTACACCTTC; CDR3: CASSLVVRGGHGYTF; V: TRBV7-2; size: NA; J: TRBJ1-2; D: NA
DNA: TGTGCCAGTAGTATTTCGCGGGGAAACACTGAAGCTTTCTTT; CDR3: CASSISRGNTEAFF; V: TRBV19; size: NA; J: TRBJ1-1; D: NA
DNA: TGTGCCACGAACGTAAAACCGGGACAGGGAAGTTATGGGACTAATGAAAAACTGTTTTTT; CDR3: CATNVKPGQGSYGTNEKLFF; V: TRBV30; size: NA; J: TRBJ1-4; D: TRBD1
DNA: TGCAGTGCTAGTCCCCCAGGCACGGGAAACACCATATATTTT; CDR3: CSASPPGTGNTIYF; V: TRBV20-1; size: NA; J: TRBJ1-3; D: NA
DNA: TGCGCCAGCAGCCAAGTCCCCGGGACAGACTATGGCTACACCTTC; CDR3: CASSQVPGTDYGYTF; V: TRBV4-3; size: NA; J: TRBJ1-2; D: TRBD1
DNA: TGCGCCAGCAGCCACGGACAGGGTAACGGCTATGGCTACACCTTC; CDR3: CASSHGQGNGYGYTF; V: TRBV4-1; size: NA; J: TRBJ1-2; D: TRBD1
DNA: TGTGCCAGCAGCTTTGATAGCGGAGGTTCCCAAGAGACCCAGTACTTC; CDR3: CASSFDSGGSQETQYF; V: TRBV11-2; size: once; J: TRBJ2-5; D: NA
DNA: TGTGCCAGCAGCCTACAGGGTTCGAACACCGGGGAGCTGTTTTTT; CDR3: CASSLQGSNTGELFF; V: TRBV7-9; size: NA; J: TRBJ2-2; D: NA
DNA: TGTGCCAGTAGTATAGGGGCAGGCGAGCAGCCCCAGCATTTT; CDR3: CASSIGAGEQPQHF; V: TRBV19; size: NA; J: TRBJ1-5; D: NA
DNA: TGTGCCAGCGGCCTTCGTTCTAGCGGGAGTCTGAATGAGCAGTTCTTC; CDR3: CASGLRSSGSLNEQFF; V: TRBV9; size: NA; J: TRBJ2-1; D: TRBD2
DNA: TGTGCCAGCAGAACCGGACAGGTTGGTGGCTACACCTTC; CDR3: CASRTGQVGGYTF; V: TRBV6-5; size: NA; J: TRBJ1-2; D: TRBD1
DNA: TGTGCCAGCAGCTCCGTCCATCGGTCCTACGAGCAGTACTTC; CDR3: CASSSVHRSYEQYF; V: TRBV5-4; size: NA; J: TRBJ2-7; D: NA
DNA: TGTGCCTGGAGTTTCGAGGGGAACACTGAAGCTTTCTTT; CDR3: CAWSFEGNTEAFF; V: TRBV30; size: NA; J: TRBJ1-1; D: NA
DNA: TGTGCCAGTAGTCTGGGGACTAGCGGAGCCGCGAACACCGGGGAGCTGTTTTTT; CDR3: CASSLGTSGAANTGELFF; V: TRBV19; size: NA; J: TRBJ2-2; D: TRBD2
DNA: TGTGCCAGCAGCCAAATGTATGGGACTAGCGGGAGGACAGATACGCAGTATTTT; CDR3: CASSQMYGTSGRTDTQYF; V: TRBV3-1/TRBV3-2; size: NA; J: TRBJ2-3; D: TRBD2
DNA: TGTGCCAGCAGCCCCCAACAGGGAAACCATGAAAAACTGTTTTTT; CDR3: CASSPQQGNHEKLFF; V: TRBV7-2; size: once; J: TRBJ1-4; D: NA
DNA: TGTGCCAGTAGCCGTCTAGTCTACAATGAGCAGTTCTTC; CDR3: CASSRLVYNEQFF; V: TRBV19; size: NA; J: TRBJ2-1; D: NA
DNA: TGTGCCAGCCGCCCGGGGGGCGGTGGAAACACCATATATTTT; CDR3: CASRPGGGGNTIYF; V: TRBV27; size: NA; J: TRBJ1-3; D: NA
DNA: TGTGCCAGCAGCTTGGGGGCAGGGCCCTCCTACGAGCAGTACTTC; CDR3: CASSLGAGPSYEQYF; V: TRBV11-3; size: NA; J: TRBJ2-7; D: NA
DNA: TGCGCCAGCAGCTTAAGACAGGGTACGGAAGGCTACACCTTC; CDR3: CASSLRQGTEGYTF; V: TRBV5-1; size: NA; J: TRBJ1-2; D: TRBD1